The rows below give T cell receptor beta chains drawn from one sample of a study of shared T cell receptors in the human thymus. Assay: immunoSEQ multiplex PCR; the TCRdb copy retains only in-frame clones and omits some. Among fewer than 700,000 clones, approximately 90% were seen once, and the ten largest hold 0.0095% to 0.012%. A further study also used this sample, focusing on human thymus T cells.

Sequencing used thymocytes. The receptors derive from a boy under two years old with a congenital heart defect. Each CDR3 is given with its conserved first and last residue. The D gene is left open where the match is weak. Not every row has a clone size; where given, it reads once, few, many or a size class.

cdr3_aa cdr3_nt j_call clone_size v_call d_call
CASSQAPGGNTGELFF TGCGCCAGCAGCCAAGCCCCGGGGGGTAACACCGGGGAGCTGTTTTTT TRBJ2-2 - TRBV4-3 TRBD2
CASRETGGRGSELFF TGCGCCAGTAGGGAGACAGGGGGGAGAGGGAGCGAACTGTTTTTT TRBJ1-4 - TRBV4-3 TRBD1
CASSLVRREGHYEQYF TGTGCCAGCAGCTTGGTCCGGCGGGAGGGCCACTACGAGCAGTACTTC TRBJ2-7 few TRBV5-4 TRBD2
CASSDSYEQYF TGTGCCAGCAGTGACAGCTACGAGCAGTACTTC TRBJ2-7 - TRBV2 -
CASRNRSNEQYF TGTGCCAGCAGGAACCGTTCTAACGAGCAGTACTTC TRBJ2-7 - TRBV6-5 -
CASSPRQGMNTEAFF TGTGCCAGCAGTCCTAGACAGGGAATGAACACTGAAGCTTTCTTT TRBJ1-1 - TRBV28 TRBD1
CASSGLAGGSSTDTQYF TGTGCCAGCTCCGGACTAGCGGGAGGGTCTAGCACAGATACGCAGTATTTT TRBJ2-3 - TRBV13 TRBD2
CASSVGTSGRHGELFF TGTGCCAGCAGCGTAGGAACTAGCGGGAGGCACGGGGAGCTGTTTTTT TRBJ2-2 - TRBV9 TRBD2
CASSRHLAGLSYEQYF TGTGCCAGCAGCCGCCACCTAGCGGGACTCTCCTACGAGCAGTACTTC TRBJ2-7 - TRBV11-2 TRBD2
CASSSLELSYEQYF TGTGCCAGCAGTTCCCTAGAACTCTCCTACGAGCAGTACTTC TRBJ2-7 - TRBV6-6 -
CASSIATGARDPNTGELFF TGTGCCAGTAGTATCGCGACAGGGGCGCGAGATCCGAACACCGGGGAGCTGTTTTTT TRBJ2-2 - TRBV19 TRBD1
CASSLPMTSGEGNEQFF TGTGCTAGCAGCCTACCTATGACTAGCGGGGAGGGAAATGAGCAGTTCTTC TRBJ2-1 - TRBV7-7 TRBD2
CASSYAGLATYEQYF TGTGCCAGCAGTTACGCCGGACTAGCCACCTACGAGCAGTACTTC TRBJ2-7 - TRBV6-5 TRBD2
CASSQNWASGRAGDTQYF TGCGCCAGCAGCCAAAATTGGGCTAGCGGGAGGGCCGGTGATACGCAGTATTTT TRBJ2-3 - TRBV4-1 TRBD2
CASSLTSGNYNEQFF TGTGCCAGCAGCCTCACTAGCGGGAACTACAATGAGCAGTTCTTC TRBJ2-1 once TRBV11-2 TRBD2
CASSQDQAGGGTQYF TGCGCCAGCAGCCAAGATCAGGCCGGGGGGGGGACCCAGTACTTC TRBJ2-5 few TRBV4-3 TRBD2
CASSNRQGPRNEQFF TGTGCCAGCAGCAACAGACAGGGACCCCGGAATGAGCAGTTCTTC TRBJ2-1 - TRBV7-3 TRBD1
CASSLAPVRVAGGDEQFF TGTGCCAGCAGCTTAGCCCCAGTTAGGGTAGCGGGAGGAGATGAGCAGTTCTTC TRBJ2-1 - TRBV11-1 TRBD2
CASSFGSGSTDTQYF TGTGCCAGCAGTTTCGGAAGCGGGAGCACAGATACGCAGTATTTT TRBJ2-3 - TRBV27 -
CASSPRGGIDGRPGVRSIEAFF TGTGCCAGCAGCCCCCGGGGGGGGATCGACGGCCGCCCCGGAGTCAGGAGCATTGAAGCTTTCTTT TRBJ1-1 - TRBV21-1 -
CASRRVPRGIQAGELFF TGTGCCAGCCGTAGGGTACCTCGCGGGATACAGGCCGGGGAGCTGTTTTTT TRBJ2-2 - TRBV28 -
CACSSSTGELFF TGTGCCTGCTCGTCTAGTACCGGGGAGCTGTTTTTT TRBJ2-2 - TRBV30 -
CASSRLAGSYNEQFF TGTGCCAGCAGCCGACTAGCGGGATCCTACAATGAGCAGTTCTTC TRBJ2-1 - TRBV7-9 TRBD2
CASSLTYTKREGNEQYF TGTGCCAGCAGCCTAACATATACGAAGCGGGAGGGGAACGAGCAGTACTTC TRBJ2-7 - TRBV4-2 TRBD2
CASSPREGELSYEQFF TGTGCCAGCAGCCCCCGGGAGGGAGAGCTTAGCTATGAGCAGTTCTTC TRBJ2-1 - TRBV9 TRBD2
CASSLGARAGDHEQFF TGTGCCAGCAGTTTGGGAGCGAGAGCGGGAGACCACGAGCAGTTCTTC TRBJ2-1 - TRBV27 TRBD2
CASSPTGVANSPLHF TGCGCCAGCAGCCCGACAGGGGTGGCCAATTCACCCCTCCACTTT TRBJ1-6 - TRBV5-1 TRBD1
CASSWAKGEETQYF TGTGCCAGCAGCTGGGCCAAAGGGGAAGAGACCCAGTACTTC TRBJ2-5 - TRBV2 -
CASSNSSEKLFF TGTGCCAGCAGCAACAGTTCTGAAAAACTGTTTTTT TRBJ1-4 - TRBV5-5 -
CASTRPHRGLNEQYF TGTGCCAGCACCCGCCCCCACAGGGGGCTCAACGAGCAGTACTTC TRBJ2-7 - TRBV6-1 TRBD1
CASSIVGTSGPRRTDTQYF TGTGCCAGTAGTATAGTGGGGACTAGCGGGCCCCGCCGCACAGATACGCAGTATTTT TRBJ2-3 - TRBV19 TRBD2
CASSLARRDSGSCGEQYF TGTGCCAGCAGCTTGGCCCGGCGAGATAGCGGGAGTTGCGGGGAGCAGTACTTC TRBJ2-7 - TRBV5-6 TRBD2
CASSFEASGRTDTQYF TGTGCCAGCAGTTTTGAGGCTAGCGGGCGCACAGATACGCAGTATTTT TRBJ2-3 - TRBV27 TRBD2
CATSRDRQGVELPQETQYF TGTGCCACCAGCAGAGACCGACAGGGTGTAGAGCTACCGCAAGAGACCCAGTACTTC TRBJ2-5 few TRBV15 TRBD1
CASSSSRGLATHNEQFF TGTGCCAGCAGTTCCTCGCGGGGCCTAGCGACGCACAATGAGCAGTTCTTC TRBJ2-1 - TRBV27 -
CASSADRGYTQYF TGTGCCAGCAGTGCCGACAGGGGTTATACGCAGTATTTT TRBJ2-3 - TRBV2 TRBD1
CASRAGNTEAFF TGTGCCAGCAGGGCAGGGAACACTGAAGCTTTCTTT TRBJ1-1 - TRBV2 -
CASKPVVYEQYF TGTGCCAGTAAGCCTGTAGTCTACGAGCAGTACTTC TRBJ2-7 - TRBV27 -
CASSQGGANNEKLFF TGCGCCAGCAGCCAAGGGGGAGCCAATAATGAAAAACTGTTTTTT TRBJ1-4 - TRBV4-1 -
CASSSDRVDGNEQFF TGTGCCAGCAGTTCGGACAGGGTTGACGGCAATGAGCAGTTCTTC TRBJ2-1 - TRBV27 TRBD1
CASSLSKRTSGREADTQYF TGTGCCAGCAGTTTATCGAAAAGGACTAGCGGGAGGGAGGCAGATACGCAGTATTTT TRBJ2-3 - TRBV27 TRBD2
CASSLVVGGSRGTGELFF TGCGCCAGCAGCTTGGTAGTGGGTGGGAGTCGAGGCACCGGGGAGCTGTTTTTT TRBJ2-2 once TRBV5-1 -
CASSTRPVRRENNEQFF TGTGCCAGCAGCACTAGACCAGTCCGGCGGGAAAACAATGAGCAGTTCTTC TRBJ2-1 - TRBV5-4 -
CASSFLVAGGPYEQFF TGCGCCAGCAGCTTCCTTGTAGCGGGAGGGCCGTATGAGCAGTTCTTC TRBJ2-1 - TRBV5-1 TRBD2
CASSSRGAGIYEQYF TGCGCCAGCAGCTCCCGGGGAGCGGGGATCTACGAGCAGTACTTC TRBJ2-7 - TRBV5-1 TRBD2
CASSVTGYGYTF TGTGCCAGCAGCGTGACAGGGTATGGCTACACCTTC TRBJ1-2 - TRBV9 TRBD1
CASSTGSGYGYTF TGTGCCAGCAGTACAGGGTCTGGCTATGGCTACACCTTC TRBJ1-2 - TRBV28 -
CASTVSDTQYF TGTGCCAGCACCGTTTCAGATACGCAGTATTTT TRBJ2-3 - TRBV5-4 -
CASSPGTSVSYEQYF TGTGCCAGCAGCCCCGGGACTAGCGTCTCCTACGAGCAGTACTTC TRBJ2-7 - TRBV11-2 TRBD2